Presented here are 31 T cell receptor beta chains from one specimen sequenced in a study of blood T cells in healthy people across ages (dated by TCRdb to between 2015 and 2016). Libraries were prepared through 5' RACE. TCRdb shows the sequencer as Illumina HiSeq 2500. The second PCR ran for about 6 to 11 cycles and used a J-beta primer mix along with a sample-barcoded 5' primer. TCRdb reanalyzed the raw reads on its own, using fastp at Q25 for trimming and MiXCR for clone calling, and kept in-frame beta chains. Each entry merges the rows of one CDR3 protein and shows their most common DNA and genes. Here the sample has approximately 780,000 distinct CDR3 sequences; about 26% occur a single time. Of the sample, 2.5% to 3.5% is held by the ten largest clones. This same sample was also part of a study on T cells of mothers and their children.

Material: blood. These receptors were collected from a boy between 5 and 17 years old in good health.

V and J are TRBV7-2 and TRBJ2-5; possibly TRBD2 for D (6 bases). V gave up 1 base and J gave up 4 bases, with 13 bases separating them. Germline CDR1 is SGHTA and CDR2 is FQGNSA. This CDR3 contains 15 residues. CDR3 in DNA: TGTGCCAGCAGCTTAGTACTAGCAATTGGAGAGACCCAGTACTTC. Amino acid sequence: CASSLVLAIGETQYF.

This chain links TRBV6-6 with TRBJ2-1, with 8 bases identical to TRBD2. The V gene's germline CDR1 is MNHNY and CDR2 SVGAGI (reference sequence). CDR3 length equals 18 residues. V shed 6 bases, J shed 8 bases, and the junction held 21 bases outside the gene matches. Written as DNA, the CDR3 is TGTGCCAGCAGCAGGGGACCGGGACTAGTCGACCGACCTCATGAGCAGTTCTTC. As protein: CASSRGPGLVDRPHEQFF.

This chain connects TRBV25-1 to TRBJ2-5; D gene uncertain. Trimming took off 5 bases at V and 4 bases at J, with 11 bases between the two ends. The CDR3 spans 13 residues. Germline V lookup: CDR1 MGHDK, CDR2 SYGVNS. The CDR3 sequence is CASSSSYRETQYF. The CDR3 nucleotides are TGTGCCAGCAGTTCCAGTTACCGAGAGACCCAGTACTTC. Looking up the rest from reference TRBV25-1 and TRBJ2-5 gives the full variable domain: EADIYQTPRYLVIGTGKKITLECSQTMGHDKMYWYQQDPGMELHLIHYSYGVNSTEKGDLSSESTVSRIRTEHFPLTLESARPSHTSQYLCASSSSYRETQYFGPGTRLLVL.

V usage is TRBV7-2 and J usage is TRBJ2-3, with TRBD2 as a possible D gene (6 bases). V was clipped by 10 bases and J by 3 bases, with 17 bases between them. CDR3 size: 14 residues. Germline V CDR1 and CDR2: SGHTA, FQGNSA. The CDR3, as DNA: TGTGCCACCTGCAAAAATGGGGGGACAGATACGCAGTATTTT. Translated, it gives CATCKNGGTDTQYF.

The chain recombines TRBV6-6 with TRBJ2-5, with D hard to call. The assigned J gene may be wrong: the sequence end matches TRBJ2-1 better. Germline values: CDR1 MNHNY, CDR2 SVGAGI (reference sequence). This CDR3 has 12 residues. CDR3 sequence reads: CASSSQRNEQFF. CDR3 in DNA: TGTGCCAGCAGTTCCCAGCGAAATGAGCAGTTCTTC.

This clonotype has more than one count but fewer than ten. This rearrangement joins TRBV10-3 to TRBJ2-3, with unresolved D. The V gene's germline CDR1 is ENHRY and CDR2 SYGVKD. The V end lost 8 bases, the J end lost 7 bases, and 10 bases lay between the germline ends. The CDR3 loop spans 11 amino acids. CDR3 in amino acids: CAIRQIYTQYF. The CDR3 DNA follows: TGTGCCATCCGGCAAATCTATACGCAGTATTTT.

The rearrangement joins TRBV5-1 to TRBJ1-4; TRBD1 agrees at 8 bases. Germline CDR1 is SGHRS and CDR2 is YFSETQ. J was trimmed by 8 bases and V by 4 bases; bases with no gene match: 10. This CDR3 has 15 amino acids. CDR3 amino acids: CASSGPGQVPEKLFF. CDR3 DNA sequence: TGCGCCAGCAGCGGACCGGGACAGGTTCCCGAAAAACTGTTTTTT.

In its sample, this clonotype was seen a few times. J is TRBJ2-7 and V is TRBV20-1, with D hard to call. Trimming removed 3 bases from V and 6 bases from J, with 9 bases in between. CDR3 length: 11 residues. Per germline, CDR1 DFQATT and CDR2 SNEGSKA (reference sequence). The CDR3 region is CSASPTAEQYF. The CDR3, as DNA: TGCAGTGCTAGCCCAACAGCCGAGCAGTACTTC.

The chain uses TRBV18 and TRBJ1-1, with D maybe TRBD1 (5 bases). Germline V gene lookup returns CDR1 KGHSH and CDR2 LQKENI. V shed 3 bases and J shed 1 base, with 18 bases lying between them. The CDR3 totals 17 residues. CDR3 in amino acids: CASSPFAGGDGNTEAFF. In nucleotides, the CDR3 is TGTGCCAGCTCACCCTTTGCGGGGGGTGATGGGAACACTGAAGCTTTCTTT.

This chain connects TRBV5-1 to TRBJ2-7; 9 bases are a match to TRBD2. There are 16 residues in the CDR3. V lost 4 bases, J lost 2 bases, and 10 bases stayed unmatched. Germline V gene data show CDR1 as SGHRS and CDR2 as YFSETQ. The chain's CDR3 is CASSTTVRGGPYEQYF. The CDR3 DNA reads TGCGCCAGCAGCACGACGGTGCGGGGGGGCCCCTACGAGCAGTACTTC.

In its sample, this clonotype was seen a few times. The chain is built from TRBV4-1 and TRBJ2-3; D tentatively reads TRBD1 or TRBD2 (5 bases each). The CDR3 runs 15 residues. V lost 4 bases to trimming and J lost 1 base, with 12 bases between them. In germline, CDR1 is MGHRA, CDR2 YSYEKL. The CDR3 DNA follows: TGCGCCAGCAGCCTTGAGAGGGGTGGCACAGATACGCAGTATTTT. Translating it yields CASSLERGGTDTQYF.

This clonotype was observed a handful of times. The CDR3 loop is CASSPRSMNTEAFF. The CDR3 DNA reads TGTGCCAGCAGTCCCCGGTCCATGAACACTGAAGCTTTCTTT. The rearrangement joins TRBV6-5 to TRBJ1-1; D call uncertain. The V and J ends lost 5 bases and 0 bases respectively, with 10 bases between them. Germline CDR1 and CDR2: MNHEY and SVGAGI. The CDR3 is made up of 14 amino acids.

This clonotype occurred a few times. This chain joins TRBV12-3 or TRBV12-4 and TRBJ2-1, with 10 bases fitting TRBD1. This CDR3 comprises 15 residues. The ends lost 3 bases at V and 5 bases at J; junction bases unmatched: 4. This CDR3 reads CASSFGGTGDNEQFF. CDR3 coding DNA: TGTGCCAGCAGTTTTGGCGGGACAGGGGACAATGAGCAGTTCTTC.

The sample holds many counts of this clonotype. The genes are TRBV12-3 or TRBV12-4 and TRBJ1-2; unclear D gene. V was cut by 6 bases and J by 4 bases, with 12 bases left in between. This CDR3 has 13 residues. DNA of the CDR3: TGTGCCAGCAGCTTAACGGGAAGCTATGGCTACACCTTC. Amino acids: CASSLTGSYGYTF.

The rearrangement joins TRBV20-1 to TRBJ2-4; the match to TRBD1 covers 11 bases. This CDR3 has 14 amino acids. Losses at the gene ends were 6 bases for V and 6 bases for J; bases not matched to a gene: 7. The germline gives CDR1 DFQATT, CDR2 SNEGSKA (reference sequence). The CDR3 sequence is CSARSGQGANIQYF. CDR3 nucleotide sequence: TGCAGTGCCAGAAGTGGACAGGGGGCAAACATTCAGTACTTC.

V gene TRBV12-3 or TRBV12-4 combines with J gene TRBJ2-5, with D tentatively TRBD1 or TRBD2 (5 bases each). The V gene lost 8 bases and the J gene lost 5 bases, with 12 bases spanning the gap. The CDR3 is made up of 12 amino acids. The CDR3 bases are TGTGCCAGCGGTTCGGGGCAGGAGACCCAGTACTTC. Protein product: CASGSGQETQYF.

The chain has TRBV12-3 or TRBV12-4 and TRBJ1-6; 7 bases are a match to TRBD1. This CDR3 region has 15 residues. V lost 7 bases to trimming and J lost 10 bases; unmatched junction nucleotides: 13. The CDR3: CASTLLAGGDSPLHF. Written as DNA, the CDR3 is TGTGCCAGCACCTTGCTGGCAGGGGGAGACTCACCCCTCCACTTT.

This clonotype was counted a few times. The V and J genes are TRBV12-3 or TRBV12-4 and TRBJ2-2; TRBD1 might be the D (5 bases). Trimming removed 6 bases at V and 5 bases at J, with 10 bases between. The CDR3 length is 13 residues. CDR3 sequence: CASRQGVTGELFF. The CDR3 bases are TGTGCCAGCAGACAAGGGGTAACCGGGGAGCTGTTTTTT.

The V gene is TRBV5-1, the J gene TRBJ1-1; D uncertain. The V and J ends lost 0 bases and 0 bases respectively, with 12 bases between them. Germline CDR1 reads SGHRS; CDR2 reads YFSETQ. CDR3 length: 16 residues. CDR3 nucleotides: TGCGCCAGCAGCTTGGTTATAGGGAACATGAACACTGAAGCTTTCTTT. It specifies CASSLVIGNMNTEAFF.

The chain joins TRBV3-1 to TRBJ2-5; D perhaps matches TRBD2 (6 bases). Germline V gene data show CDR1 as LGHDT and CDR2 as YNNKEL (reference sequence). V lost 1 base and J lost 5, with 11 bases in between. The CDR3 loop spans 14 amino acids. In DNA, the CDR3 is TGTGCCAGCAGCCAAGCAGGGAGGAGGGAGACCCAGTACTTC. It codes for CASSQAGRRETQYF.

A word on this clonotype: A junction end diverges from the germline sequence, so it may reflect a read error. The chain links TRBV11-2 to TRBJ2-5; 9 nucleotides line up with TRBD2. CDR1 is SGHAT and CDR2 is FQNNGV in the germline V gene. This CDR3 is 15 amino acids long. The CDR3 DNA sequence: TGTGCCAGCAGCCCGGGGGCGGGGGGGAAAGAGGCCCAGTACTTC. This encodes CASSPGAGGKEAQYF. Supplemented by reference TRBV11-2 and TRBJ2-5, the full variable domain reads EAGVAQSPRYKIIEKRQSVAFWCNPISGHATLYWYQQILGQGPKLLIQFQNNGVVDDSQLPKDRFSAERLKGVDSTLKIQPAKLEDSAVYLCASSPGAGGKEAQYFGPGTRLLVL.

The rearrangement joins TRBV7-9 to TRBJ2-6; D is unclear. The germline CDR1 and CDR2 sequences are SEHNR and FQNEAQ (reference sequence). V was shortened by 5 bases and J by 0 bases, with 14 bases between the two germline ends. This CDR3 region has 17 residues. The CDR3: CASSPLHSASGANVLTF. The CDR3 DNA is TGTGCCAGCAGCCCATTGCACAGCGCCTCTGGGGCCAACGTCCTGACTTTC.

With respect to this clonotype: Germline and junction disagree at one end, which may indicate a read error. V and J are TRBV7-7 and TRBJ2-7; a possible D gene is TRBD1 (6 bases). The J call is doubtful: the DNA matches TRBJ2-5 better. In germline, CDR1 is SSHAT, CDR2 FNYEAQ (reference sequence). The CDR3 consists of 16 residues. Here the CDR3 DNA reads TGTGCTAGCAGCCTGAGGACCGGGGACAAACAAGAGACCCAGTACTTC. Its translation: CASSLRTGDKQETQYF.

This chain uses TRBV28 with TRBJ2-1; 12 positions match TRBD2. The J call may be in error: the DNA end matches TRBJ2-5 better. Per germline, CDR1 MDHEN and CDR2 SYDVKM. The CDR3 sequence is 17 residues long. CDR3 DNA: TGTGCCAGCAGTTTCCCACTAGCGGGGGGATCAGGAGAGACCCAGTACTTC. It yields the protein CASSFPLAGGSGETQYF.

This clonotype was counted a single time. The V gene is TRBV2, the J gene TRBJ2-5, with 7 bases identical to TRBD1. Matching the DNA end better, TRBJ2-7 makes the J call doubtful. Germline CDR1 SNHLY, CDR2 FYNNEI. The CDR3 totals 17 residues. DNA of the CDR3: TGTGCCAGCTCGCTTGACAGGGACCGTGGGCGCTCCTACGAGCAGTACTTC. Amino acid sequence: CASSLDRDRGRSYEQYF.

The chain has TRBV5-5 and TRBJ2-1; D assignment may be TRBD1 or TRBD2 (8 bases each). Germline V gives CDR1 SGHKS, CDR2 YYEKEE (reference sequence). V was cut by 4 bases and J by 4 bases, with 18 bases left in between. CDR3 size: 16 residues. The CDR3 region has the DNA TGTGCCAGCAGCCAGACAGGGGCGGGAGGTTACAATGAGCAGTTCTTC. Amino acids: CASSQTGAGGYNEQFF.

This clonotype was detected only a few times. The chain joins TRBV12-3 or TRBV12-4 to TRBJ1-6; possible D gene TRBD1, 5 bases. CDR3 length equals 15 residues. Trimming cost V 3 bases and J 4 bases, with 10 bases left between them. The CDR3 spells CASSLGRVYNSPLHF. In nucleotides, the CDR3 is TGTGCCAGCAGTTTGGGCAGGGTTTATAATTCACCCCTCCACTTT.

The chain uses TRBV3-1 and TRBJ2-5, with a tentative D call TRBD2 (6 bases). CDR3 length: 16 amino acids. V was trimmed by 4 bases and J by 3 bases, leaving 18 bases between them. The germline V gene has CDR1 LGHDT and CDR2 YNNKEL (reference sequence). CDR3 bases: TGTGCCAGCAGCCTATCCGGACTAAAATCAAAAGAGACCCAGTACTTC. Translating it yields CASSLSGLKSKETQYF.

The table lists this clonotype with a few counts. The CDR3 region is CASSALAEAKNIQYF. CDR3 DNA: TGTGCCAGCAGTGCTCTAGCGGAGGCCAAAAACATTCAGTACTTC. The chain has TRBV2 and TRBJ2-4; 7 nucleotides match TRBD2. The CDR3 runs to 15 residues. Germline values: CDR1 SNHLY, CDR2 FYNNEI. Losses at the gene ends were 4 bases for V and 1 base for J; bases not matched to a gene: 4.

This clonotype has only one observation. Relative to the germline gene, one junction end is altered; a read error may explain this. The chain carries TRBV11-2 and TRBJ1-2; 8 bases map to TRBD1. The CDR3 sequence is 15 residues long. CDR1 and CDR2 from the germline V gene are SGHAT and FQNNGV. The CDR3 DNA reads as TGTGCCGGCAGCTTAGTGGCAGGGGGCGCCTCAGGCTACACCTTC. Amino acid sequence: CAGSLVAGGASGYTF.

The rearrangement uses TRBV5-1 and TRBJ1-3; the D is unclear. The CDR3 contains 17 residues. Germline V lookup: CDR1 SGHRS, CDR2 YFSETQ. The germline V and J ends were trimmed by 7 bases and 4 bases, with 24 bases remaining between them. CDR3 protein: CASSPSAAEALGNTIYF. In DNA form, the CDR3 reads TGCGCCAGCTCTCCCTCTGCGGCAGAAGCTCTGGGAAACACCATATATTTT. Full variable domain (outside the CDR3, taken from reference TRBV5-1 and TRBJ1-3): KAGVTQTPRYLIKTRGQQVTLSCSPISGHRSVSWYQQTPGQGLQFLFEYFSETQRNKGNFPGRFSGRQFSNSRSEMNVSTLELGDSALYLCASSPSAAEALGNTIYFGEGSWLTVV.